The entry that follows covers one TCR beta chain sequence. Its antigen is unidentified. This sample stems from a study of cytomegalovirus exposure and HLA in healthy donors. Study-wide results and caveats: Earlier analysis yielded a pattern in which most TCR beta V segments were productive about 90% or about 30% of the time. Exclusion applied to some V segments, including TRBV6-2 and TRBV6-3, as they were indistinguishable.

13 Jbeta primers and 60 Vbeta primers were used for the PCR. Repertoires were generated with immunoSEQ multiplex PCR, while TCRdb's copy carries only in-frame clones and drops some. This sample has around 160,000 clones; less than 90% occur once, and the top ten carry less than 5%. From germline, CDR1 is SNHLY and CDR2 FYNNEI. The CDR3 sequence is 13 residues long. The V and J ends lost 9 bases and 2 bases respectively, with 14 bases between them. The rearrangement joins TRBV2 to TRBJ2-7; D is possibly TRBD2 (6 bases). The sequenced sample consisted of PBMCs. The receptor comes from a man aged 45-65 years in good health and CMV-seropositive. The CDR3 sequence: CASTGTDTYEQYF. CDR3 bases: TGTGCCAGTACCGGGACTGACACCTACGAGCAGTACTTC.